The 30 T cell receptor beta chains listed next were all sequenced from one sample in a study of regulatory T cells in long-lasting Graves disease. For TCR beta, libraries came from iRepertoire HTBI primers and Arm-PCR of CDR3 regions. TCRdb re-called the multiplex PCR reads with MiXCR, one entry per CDR3 protein. The sample holds 450,000 to 600,000 distinct CDR3 sequences, 15% to 20% seen once. Time point: newly diagnosed GD, antithyroid drugs for less than 3 months. RNA extracted from PBMCs served as the sequencing template. These data are also associated with another study on T cells in Graves' hyperthyroidism and ophthalmopathy.

The source material was peripheral blood mononuclear cells (PBMCs), sampled at new diagnosis, from a patient treated with antithyroid drugs. The receptors shown here come from a man aged 40-55 years with Graves disease.

This clonotype showed up many times. The rearrangement joins TRBV27 to TRBJ2-3, with D possibly being TRBD1 (5 bases). This CDR3 comprises 14 residues. V lost 6 bases to trimming and J lost 1 base, with 11 bases between them. Germline CDR1 and CDR2: MNHEY and SMNVEV (reference sequence). CDR3 region: CASSQGLGTDTQYF. CDR3 sequence (DNA): TGTGCCAGCAGCCAGGGCTTGGGCACAGATACGCAGTATTTT.

This clonotype was seen a few times. The V gene is TRBV3-1, the J gene TRBJ2-6, with TRBD2 identical over 10 bases. The germline CDR1 and CDR2 sequences are LGHDT and YNNKEL (reference sequence). The CDR3 has 15 residues. With V trimmed by 6 bases and J by 4 bases, 3 bases remained unmatched. In DNA, the CDR3 is TGTGCCAGCAGTCTGACTAGCGGGGGGGCCAACGTCCTGACTTTC. Its protein is CASSLTSGGANVLTF.

The table lists this clonotype with a few counts. V usage is TRBV2 and J usage is TRBJ1-2; 8 bases line up with TRBD1. CDR1 and CDR2 (germline): SNHLY, FYNNEI. After removal of 0 bases from V and 7 bases from J, the junction contained 4 bases not matched to a gene. This CDR3 spans 14 amino acids. DNA for the CDR3: TGTGCCAGCAGTGAAGCTTCCAGGGGGCTTGGCTACACCTTC. It encodes CASSEASRGLGYTF.

The chain links TRBV5-1 to TRBJ2-7; D gene ambiguous. This CDR3 contains 13 residues. Germline V gives CDR1 SGHRS, CDR2 YFSETQ. V dropped 0 bases and J dropped 2 bases, with 6 bases sitting between them. The CDR3 region is CASSLAPTYEQYF. CDR3 nucleotides: TGCGCCAGCAGCTTGGCTCCTACCTACGAGCAGTACTTC. The full variable domain, rest sourced from reference TRBV5-1 and TRBJ2-7, is KAGVTQTPRYLIKTRGQQVTLSCSPISGHRSVSWYQQTPGQGLQFLFEYFSETQRNKGNFPGRFSGRQFSNSRSEMNVSTLELGDSALYLCASSLAPTYEQYFGPGTRLTVT.

At least ten counts were recorded for this clonotype. V usage is TRBV20-1 and J usage is TRBJ2-1, with 8 bases fitting TRBD2. The V and J ends lost 6 bases and 4 bases, in that order; junction bases with no gene match: 8. CDR3 size: 14 residues. Per germline, CDR1 DFQATT and CDR2 SNEGSKA (reference sequence). In DNA, the CDR3 is TGCAGTGCGAGGCGTAGCGGGATATACAATGAGCAGTTCTTC. Protein product: CSARRSGIYNEQFF.

As concerns this clonotype: A much larger clone differs from this one at a single base, so this may be a read error. V and J are TRBV10-3 and TRBJ2-1; D gene unclear. V lost 3 bases to trimming and J lost 10 bases, with 16 bases between them. CDR1 is ENHRY and CDR2 is SYGVKD in the germline V gene. This CDR3 has 14 residues. The CDR3 loop reads CAISDGSRVYEQFF. The CDR3, as DNA: TGTGCCATCAGTGACGGGTCAAGAGTATACGAGCAGTTCTTC.

This clonotype came up many times. The chain links TRBV3-1 to TRBJ1-2; no firm D call. With 4 bases removed from V and 3 bases from J, the gap between germline ends came to 18 bases. This CDR3 is built from 16 residues. Germline CDR1 LGHDT, CDR2 YNNKEL (reference sequence). The CDR3: CASSPSRDLRHYGYTF. The CDR3 DNA follows: TGTGCCAGCAGCCCTTCGAGAGACCTTCGCCACTATGGCTACACCTTC.

This clonotype was observed a handful of times. This chain joins TRBV19 and TRBJ2-1; 7 bases line up with TRBD1. The last part of the DNA fits TRBJ2-5 better; the J call may be wrong. The CDR3 has 18 residues. Germline V gives CDR1 LNHDA, CDR2 SQIVND (reference sequence). CDR3 loop: CASSMLAPTGPGVVTQYF. The CDR3 DNA reads as TGTGCCAGTAGTATGTTAGCCCCGACAGGGCCCGGGGTGGTGACCCAGTACTTC.

V is TRBV4-1 and J is TRBJ2-1; D might be TRBD1 or TRBD2, each matching 5 bases. Germline CDR1 is MGHRA and CDR2 is YSYEKL. The CDR3 is 13 residues long. Trimming left V 5 bases short and J 9 bases short, with 14 bases between. CDR3 sequence: CASSLEGWSEQFF. The CDR3 nucleotides read TGCGCCAGCAGCTTAGAGGGGTGGAGTGAGCAGTTCTTC.

This clonotype was picked up a small number of times. The chain uses TRBV5-1 and TRBJ2-2; D possibly corresponds to TRBD2 (5 bases). Germline CDR1 is SGHRS and CDR2 is YFSETQ. Trimming stripped 2 bases from V and 2 bases from J, with 13 bases between. This CDR3 contains 16 residues. CDR3 in amino acids: CASSFTSGGNTGELFF. The DNA of the CDR3 is TGCGCCAGCAGCTTTACAAGCGGAGGCAACACCGGGGAGCTGTTTTTT.

Comments on this clonotype: This may stem from a read error, because a much larger clone lies one nucleotide away. The V call is TRBV5-1, the J call TRBJ2-5; 9 bases align to TRBD2. Germline loops: CDR1 SGHRS, CDR2 YFSETQ. This CDR3 spans 15 amino acids. J was trimmed by 11 bases and V by 4 bases; bases with no gene match: 15. The CDR3, as DNA: TGCGCCAGCAGCCAGGGGACTAGCTCCTACAATGAGCAGTACTTC. Protein sequence: CASSQGTSSYNEQYF.

This clonotype was detected many times. The chain is built from TRBV28 and TRBJ2-5; perhaps TRBD2 as D (6 bases). Germline CDR1 and CDR2: MDHEN and SYDVKM. The CDR3 length is 15 residues. V lost 3 bases and J 1 base, leaving 12 bases between the germline ends. DNA of the CDR3: TGTGCCAGCAGTTTTAGCGGCAGCGTCCAAGAGACCCAGTACTTC. Encoded protein: CASSFSGSVQETQYF. Variable domain in full (rest from reference TRBV28 and TRBJ2-5): DVKVTQSSRYLVKRTGEKVFLECVQDMDHENMFWYRQDPGLGLRLIYFSYDVKMKEKGDIPEGYSVSREKKERFSLILESASTNQTSMYLCASSFSGSVQETQYFGPGTRLLVL.

This clonotype was observed at least ten times. The V call is TRBV28, the J call TRBJ2-7, with TRBD2 matching 16 bases. This CDR3 has 20 amino acids. Per the germline V gene, CDR1 is MDHEN and CDR2 is SYDVKM. With 7 bases clipped from V and 0 bases from J, the junction kept 15 bases outside the gene matches. Here the CDR3 reads CASIAPTGTSGREHSYEQYF. In DNA, the CDR3 is TGTGCCAGCATCGCTCCTACCGGGACTAGCGGGAGGGAACACTCCTACGAGCAGTACTTC.

CDR3 amino acids: CASSLGLARGDTEAFF. CDR3 DNA sequence: TGCGCCAGCAGCTTGGGGCTCGCGCGGGGTGACACTGAAGCTTTCTTT. The chain is built from TRBV5-1 and TRBJ1-1, with D hard to call. Trimming removed 0 bases from V and 3 bases from J, with 15 bases in between. The V gene's germline CDR1 is SGHRS and CDR2 YFSETQ. This CDR3 is 16 amino acids long.

V and J are TRBV30 and TRBJ2-4; unclear D gene. The CDR3 sequence is 14 residues long. Germline CDR1 and CDR2: GTSNPN and SVGIG (reference sequence). V was shortened by 0 bases and J by 4 bases, with 10 bases between the two germline ends. CDR3 DNA: TGTGCCTGGAGTGTACAGAGTGATAAAAACATTCAGTACTTC. This codes for CAWSVQSDKNIQYF.

This clonotype showed up many times. The rearrangement uses TRBV18 and TRBJ1-5; possible D gene TRBD1, 5 bases. CDR1 is KGHSH and CDR2 is LQKENI in the germline V gene. This CDR3 is 15 amino acids long. Trimming removed 2 bases from V and 5 bases from J, with 13 bases in between. CDR3 bases: TGTGCCAGCTCACCAACGGGGCTTGGGGATCAGCCCCAGCATTTT. Translated: CASSPTGLGDQPQHF.

The chain employs TRBV19 and TRBJ1-1; the D is unclear. V was shortened by 3 bases and J by 5 bases, with 10 bases between the two germline ends. The CDR3 is 13 residues long. Looked up from germline, CDR1 is LNHDA and CDR2 is SQIVND (reference sequence). For the CDR3, the DNA is TGTGCCAGTAGTATCGCCCTCCGGACTGAAGCTTTCTTT. Protein product: CASSIALRTEAFF.

The table lists this clonotype with a few counts. The chain employs TRBV12-3 or TRBV12-4 and TRBJ2-7, with D perhaps being TRBD1 or TRBD2 (5 bases each). This CDR3 has 12 residues. The V and J ends lost 6 bases and 5 bases respectively, with 11 bases between them. CDR3 sequence reads: CASRTGRNEQYF. The DNA of the CDR3 is TGTGCCAGCAGAACGGGACGGAACGAGCAGTACTTC.

This clonotype was observed many times. This chain uses TRBV11-2 with TRBJ2-3; 8 bases match TRBD1. There are 17 residues in the CDR3. The J segment lost 3 bases and the V segment lost 0 bases, leaving 8 bases of the junction unmatched. Per germline, CDR1 SGHAT and CDR2 FQNNGV. In DNA form, the CDR3 reads TGTGCCAGCAGCTTAGAGGGGACAGGTTTGGGGACAGATACGCAGTATTTT. As protein: CASSLEGTGLGTDTQYF.

This clonotype has ten or more counts. The chain combines TRBV2 with TRBJ2-7; 9 nucleotides agree with TRBD2. Losses at the gene ends were 7 bases for V and 7 bases for J; bases not matched to a gene: 11. Germline V lookup: CDR1 SNHLY, CDR2 FYNNEI. CDR3 length equals 14 residues. The CDR3 here is CASMEGTSLREQYF. CDR3 DNA: TGTGCCAGCATGGAGGGGACTAGCCTAAGGGAGCAGTACTTC.

This clonotype has ten or more counts. The chain recombines TRBV4-1 with TRBJ2-5; the D gene is possibly TRBD1 (6 bases). CDR1 and CDR2 from the germline V gene are MGHRA and YSYEKL. V was cut by 4 bases and J by 5 bases, with 17 bases left in between. The CDR3 is 15 residues long. In nucleotides, the CDR3 is TGCGCCAGCAGCCTTCGAAGGGGGAGTAGCGAGACCCAGTACTTC. Translated, it gives CASSLRRGSSETQYF.

This clonotype was counted at least ten times. Relative to the germline gene, one junction end is altered; a read error may explain this. The V gene is TRBV5-1, the J gene TRBJ1-1; D gene uncertain. The V gene's germline CDR1 is SGHRS and CDR2 YFSETQ. The CDR3 runs 13 residues. The CDR3 reads CASSLHLNTEAFF. CDR3 nucleotides: TGTGCCAGCAGCTTACACCTGAACACTGAAGCTTTCTTT.

This clonotype was detected only a few times. The chain carries TRBV5-8 and TRBJ1-5; TRBD1 aligns across 7 bases. The germline gives CDR1 SGHTS, CDR2 YDEGEE. The CDR3 length is 14 residues. V was pared by 4 bases and J by 7 bases, with 8 bases of the junction left unmatched. The CDR3 DNA sequence: TGTGCCAGCAGCCATGACAGGGTCGGACAGCCCCAGCATTTT. It specifies CASSHDRVGQPQHF. Full variable domain (missing parts from reference TRBV5-8 and TRBJ1-5): EAGVTQSPTHLIKTRGQQATLRCSPISGHTSVYWYQQALGLGLQFLLWYDEGEERNRGNFPPRFSGRQFPNYSSELNVNALELEDSALYLCASSHDRVGQPQHFGDGTRLSIL.

The chain is built from TRBV4-1 and TRBJ1-1; D gene ambiguous. The V gene's germline CDR1 is MGHRA and CDR2 YSYEKL. Trimming pared 2 bases from V and 4 bases from J, leaving 8 bases between. This CDR3 region has 13 residues. The CDR3: CASSQIYGTEAFF. The DNA of the CDR3 is TGCGCCAGCAGCCAAATCTACGGCACTGAAGCTTTCTTT.

This clonotype was picked up many times. J is TRBJ2-2 and V is TRBV11-3; 7 bases are shared with TRBD1. Germline-derived CDR1 and CDR2 are SGHNT and YENEEA. V was pared by 5 bases and J by 1 base, with 7 bases of the junction left unmatched. The CDR3 extends over 16 amino acids. The CDR3 is CASSTSGTENTGELFF. For the CDR3, the DNA is TGTGCCAGCAGCACCTCCGGGACAGAGAACACCGGGGAGCTGTTTTTT.

The table lists this clonotype with many counts. The chain uses TRBV5-1 and TRBJ1-1, with TRBD1 as a possible D gene (6 bases). Germline values: CDR1 SGHRS, CDR2 YFSETQ. V lost 8 bases and J lost 7, with 21 bases in between. This CDR3 spans 14 amino acids. CDR3 nucleotides: TGCGCCAGTTCTCGAGGCGAGAAGGACAGTGAAGCTTTCTTT. Protein: CASSRGEKDSEAFF.

V and J are TRBV9 and TRBJ2-7; TRBD1 or TRBD2 may be the D gene (5 bases each). This CDR3 comprises 14 residues. Trimming took off 1 base at V and 2 bases at J, with 10 bases between the two ends. The germline gives CDR1 SGDLS, CDR2 YYNGEE. The CDR3 bases are TGTGCCAGCAGCGTAAAGGGGAGCCCCTACGAGCAGTACTTC. Protein: CASSVKGSPYEQYF.

J is TRBJ2-1 and V is TRBV6-1, with 8 nucleotides matching TRBD2. The germline CDR1 and CDR2 sequences are MNHNS and SASEGT. Unmatched junction bases numbered 8, after V lost 10 bases and J lost 3 bases. CDR3 size: 14 residues. CDR3 in amino acids: CATRGGGDYNEQFF. The CDR3 nucleotides read TGTGCCACCCGGGGGGGAGGGGACTACAATGAGCAGTTCTTC.

The V gene is TRBV19, the J gene TRBJ2-1; TRBD2 matches 7 bases. Germline-derived CDR1 and CDR2 are LNHDA and SQIVND (reference sequence). V lost 7 bases to trimming and J lost 8 bases; unmatched junction nucleotides: 5. The CDR3 covers 12 residues. CDR3 sequence reads: CASTGGKYEQFF. As DNA, the CDR3 is TGTGCCAGTACCGGGGGGAAGTATGAGCAGTTCTTC.

This clonotype was counted at least ten times. The chain is built from TRBV10-3 and TRBJ2-1; D is unresolved. This CDR3 comprises 15 residues. From germline, CDR1 is ENHRY and CDR2 SYGVKD. Trimming stripped 3 bases from V and 2 bases from J, with 11 bases between. Written as DNA, the CDR3 is TGTGCCATCAGTGAATCGGTAATTACCTACAATGAGCAGTTCTTC. This codes for CAISESVITYNEQFF.